The sequence of this T cell receptor beta chain was determined in a study of cytomegalovirus exposure and HLA in healthy donors. General study results and limits: Follow-up analysis seemed to connect common viral pathogens with several of the most significant clusters identified. Whilst most TCR sequences proved rare, a subset of public TCRs occurred across many donors.

On this clone itself: Its matching antigen is unknown.

There are 19 residues in the CDR3. V was cut by 2 bases and J by 0 bases, with 20 bases left in between. The PCR ran on 60 Vbeta and 13 Jbeta primers. Here immunoSEQ multiplex PCR was the method, and the copy in TCRdb shows in-frame clones only, minus some. The table includes more than 150,000 clones, roughly 82% detected once. The receptor comes from a man in his forties in good health and CMV-seronegative. Material: PBMCs. This chain uses TRBV6-7 with TRBJ2-1; no clear D. TRBV6-7 qualifies as an ORF whose function is uncertain. CDR3 residues: CASSYTPGRVWSSYNEQFF. The CDR3 coding sequence is TGTGCCAGCAGTTACACCCCCGGCCGTGTGTGGAGCTCCTACAATGAGCAGTTCTTC.